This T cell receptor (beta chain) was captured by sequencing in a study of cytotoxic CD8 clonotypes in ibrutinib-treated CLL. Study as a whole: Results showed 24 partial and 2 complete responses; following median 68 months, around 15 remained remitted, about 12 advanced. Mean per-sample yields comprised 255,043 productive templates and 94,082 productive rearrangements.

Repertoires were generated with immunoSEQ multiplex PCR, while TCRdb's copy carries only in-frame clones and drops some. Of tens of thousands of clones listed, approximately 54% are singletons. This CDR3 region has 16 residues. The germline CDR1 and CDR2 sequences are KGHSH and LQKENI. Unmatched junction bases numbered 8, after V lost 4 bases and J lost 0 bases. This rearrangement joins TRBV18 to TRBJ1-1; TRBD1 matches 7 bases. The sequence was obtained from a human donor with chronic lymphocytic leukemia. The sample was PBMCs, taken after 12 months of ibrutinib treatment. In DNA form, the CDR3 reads TGTGCCAGCTCACTGAAACAGGGGACTATGAACACTGAAGCTTTCTTT. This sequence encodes CASSLKQGTMNTEAFF.